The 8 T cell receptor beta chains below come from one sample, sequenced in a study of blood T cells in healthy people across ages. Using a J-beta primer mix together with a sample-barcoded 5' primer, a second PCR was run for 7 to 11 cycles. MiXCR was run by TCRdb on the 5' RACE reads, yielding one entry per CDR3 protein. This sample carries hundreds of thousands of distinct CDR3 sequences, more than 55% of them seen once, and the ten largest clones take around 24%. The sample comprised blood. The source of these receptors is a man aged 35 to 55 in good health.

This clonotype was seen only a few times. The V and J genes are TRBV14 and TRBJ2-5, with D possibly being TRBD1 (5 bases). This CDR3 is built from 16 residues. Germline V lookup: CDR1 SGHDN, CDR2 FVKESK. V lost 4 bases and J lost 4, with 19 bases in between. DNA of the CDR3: TGTGCCAGCAGCCCGAGCTTTCAGGGTTTTACAGAGACCCAGTACTTC. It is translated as CASSPSFQGFTETQYF.

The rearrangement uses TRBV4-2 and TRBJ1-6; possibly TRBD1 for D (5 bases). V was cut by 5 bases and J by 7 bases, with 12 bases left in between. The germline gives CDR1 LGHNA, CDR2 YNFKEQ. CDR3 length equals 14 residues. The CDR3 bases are TGTGCCAGCAGCTCCAGGGTGGGGAATTCACCCCTCCACTTT. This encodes CASSSRVGNSPLHF.

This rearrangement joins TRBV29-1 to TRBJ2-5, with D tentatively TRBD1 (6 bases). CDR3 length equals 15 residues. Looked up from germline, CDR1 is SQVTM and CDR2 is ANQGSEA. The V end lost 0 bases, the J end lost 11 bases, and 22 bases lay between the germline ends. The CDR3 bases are TGCAGCGTTGAAGAGGGGGCTAGCAGATACAATGAGCAGTACTTC. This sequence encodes CSVEEGASRYNEQYF.

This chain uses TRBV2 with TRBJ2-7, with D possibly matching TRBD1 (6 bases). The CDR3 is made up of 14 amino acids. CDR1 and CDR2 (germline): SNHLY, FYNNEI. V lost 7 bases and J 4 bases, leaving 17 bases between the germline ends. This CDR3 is CASTYPSGHYEQYF. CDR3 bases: TGTGCCAGCACCTACCCTTCGGGACATTACGAGCAGTACTTC. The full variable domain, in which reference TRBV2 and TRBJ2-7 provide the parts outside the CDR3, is EPEVTQTPSHQVTQMGQEVILRCVPISNHLYFYWYRQILGQKVEFLVSFYNNEISEKSEIFDDQFSVERPDGSNFTLKIRSTKLEDSAMYFCASTYPSGHYEQYFGPGTRLTVT.

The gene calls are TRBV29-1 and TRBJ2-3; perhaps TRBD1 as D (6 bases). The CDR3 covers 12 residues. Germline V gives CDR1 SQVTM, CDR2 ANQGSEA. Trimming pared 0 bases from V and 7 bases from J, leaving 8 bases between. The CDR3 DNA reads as TGCAGCGTTGAAGAGACAGGCTATACGCAGTATTTT. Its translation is CSVEETGYTQYF.

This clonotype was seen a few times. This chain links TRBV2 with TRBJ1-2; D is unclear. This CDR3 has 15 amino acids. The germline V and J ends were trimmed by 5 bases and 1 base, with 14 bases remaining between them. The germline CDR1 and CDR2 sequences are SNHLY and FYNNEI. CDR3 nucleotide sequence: TGTGCCAGCAGTACGGGCAGGTCGAATAACTATGGCTACACCTTC. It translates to CASSTGRSNNYGYTF.

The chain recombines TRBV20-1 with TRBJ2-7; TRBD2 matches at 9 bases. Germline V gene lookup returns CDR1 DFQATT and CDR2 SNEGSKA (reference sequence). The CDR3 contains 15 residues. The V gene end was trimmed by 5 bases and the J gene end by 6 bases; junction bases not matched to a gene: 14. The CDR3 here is CSAPKQGLAIGEQYF. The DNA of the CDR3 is TGCAGTGCTCCGAAACAGGGACTAGCTATAGGCGAGCAGTACTTC.

The CDR3: CATSKIKGFQETQYF. The CDR3, as DNA: TGTGCCACCAGCAAAATTAAGGGGTTCCAAGAGACCCAGTACTTC. The J gene is TRBJ2-5, the V gene TRBV15, with D perhaps TRBD1 (5 bases). Per the germline V gene, CDR1 is LNHNV and CDR2 is YYDKDF (reference sequence). The CDR3 sequence is 15 residues long. The germline V and J ends were trimmed by 4 bases and 1 base, with 13 bases remaining between them.